This TCR beta chain was recovered during a study of blood T cells in healthy people across ages. Findings of the study overall: Significant beta diversity loss was already apparent by age roughly 43, declining roughly linearly. Expanded clonotype shifts may have been confounded, as the donors had an unknown CMV status.

Healthy Caucasians from Russia aged about 6 to 90 served as donors. The V end lost 3 bases, the J end lost 10 bases, and 10 bases lay between the germline ends. Germline V lookup: CDR1 SNHLY, CDR2 FYNNEI. The CDR3 is made up of 12 amino acids. Worth noting for this clonotype: Its antigen is unidentified.

The second PCR ran about 6 to 12 cycles with a sample-barcoded 5' primer and J-beta primers. TCRdb analysed the 5' RACE reads with MiXCR anew, one entry per CDR3 protein. The sample lists 750,000 or so distinct CDR3 sequences, roughly 25% occurring once. Separately, the same data were catalogued under a study of T cells of mothers and their children.

The sample taken for sequencing was blood. This chain uses TRBV2 with TRBJ2-1, with unresolved D. The sequence was obtained from a boy between 10 and 17 years old in good health. CDR3 sequence (DNA): TGTGCCAGCAGTGAGAGAAATCGAGAGCAGTTCTTC. This translates into CASSERNREQFF.